This T cell receptor beta chain was obtained from a study of blood T cell repertoires in COVID-19. Turning to the study itself: Italy, Spain and the United States were the sources of the convalescent and acute COVID-19 samples. T cells, B-cell-depleted T cells, or PBMCs supplied cDNA or gDNA.

In the original analysis: It was from reference gene primer amplification that nucleated cell counts were estimated. TCRdb's table, derived via immunoSEQ multiplex PCR, lists solely in-frame clones and lacks some. V and J calls and clone size are as listed in that table; D and trimming were resolved from the DNA. The sample lists about 280,000 clones, approximately 85% seen once, with approximately 9.9% in the top ten. This clone occurred once. Germline V CDR1 and CDR2: SGHAT, FQNNGV. V lost 5 bases, J lost 5 bases, and 10 bases lay in between. The CDR3 covers 13 residues. The source of this sequence is a woman aged 65 to 85 with acute or convalescent COVID-19. The V and J genes are TRBV11-2 and TRBJ2-1, with D possibly matching TRBD2 (6 bases). The sequenced sample consisted of peripheral blood. The CDR3 spells CASSLGGHNEQFF. Written as DNA, the CDR3 is TGTGCCAGCAGCCTGGGGGGACACAATGAGCAGTTCTTC.